This T cell receptor beta chain was recovered during a study of blood T cell repertoires in COVID-19. Study overall: Some COVID-19 samples were acute and others convalescent; all came from the United States, Italy and Spain. Sources were T cells, B-cell-depleted T cells, or PBMCs; the material itself was cDNA or gDNA.

Only one count was recorded for this clone. Between the trimmed V and J ends, which lost 1 base and 5 bases, there was a span of 11 bases. This CDR3 spans 14 amino acids. Germline CDR1 reads LGHNA; CDR2 reads YSLEER. The method was immunoSEQ multiplex PCR; TCRdb's version includes in-frame clones alone and lacks a portion of them. The sample includes more than 85,000 clones, about four fifths of them seen just once. This TCR was sampled from a man older than 75 with acute or convalescent COVID-19. The J gene is TRBJ1-2, the V gene TRBV4-3; possible D gene TRBD1, 5 bases. Sequencing used peripheral blood. The CDR3 bases are TGCGCCAGCAGCCAAGCAGGGACTATATATGGCTACACCTTC. It is translated as CASSQAGTIYGYTF.